The 15 T cell receptor beta chains presented below share a single source sample, sequenced in a study of T-cell memory formation after mild COVID-19. TCRdb re-called the 5' RACE reads through MiXCR, storing one row per CDR3 protein. The profile shows about 350,000 distinct CDR3 sequences, roughly 13% of them singletons. The sequencing sample was made of PBMCs or a T cell subset sorted from them (not recorded which). The receptors here all came from a man in his late teens or twenties who had mild COVID-19 (a few samples of this study predate the infection). Cell type and time point are not known.

This chain uses TRBV19 with TRBJ2-2; D remains unclear. In germline, CDR1 is LNHDA, CDR2 SQIVND (reference sequence). This CDR3 comprises 13 residues. The ends were cut back, 2 bases at V and 4 bases at J, with 5 bases in the middle. This CDR3 reads CASSISTTGELFF. The DNA for the CDR3 is TGTGCCAGTAGTATAAGTACCACCGGGGAGCTGTTTTTT.

This clonotype has a handful of counts. This chain connects TRBV6-5 to TRBJ1-6; no definite D call. The CDR3 is made up of 13 amino acids. CDR1 and CDR2 from the germline V gene are MNHEY and SVGAGI. V was clipped by 2 bases and J by 10 bases, with 9 bases between them. This chain's CDR3 is CASSYRDGSPLHF. CDR3 bases: TGTGCCAGCAGTTACAGGGATGGGTCACCCCTCCACTTT.

There are a few counts of this clonotype. The chain uses TRBV5-1 and TRBJ2-1; D might be TRBD1 or TRBD2, each matching 5 bases. From germline, CDR1 is SGHRS and CDR2 YFSETQ. The CDR3 sequence is 15 residues long. V lost 2 bases and J lost 7, with 16 bases in between. The CDR3 here is CASSFAPGSGNEQFF. CDR3 DNA sequence: TGCGCCAGCAGCTTCGCCCCAGGGTCGGGGAATGAGCAGTTCTTC.

This sequence joins TRBV28 and TRBJ2-7, with D perhaps TRBD1 (5 bases). The ends were cut back, 4 bases at V and 6 bases at J, with 10 bases in the middle. CDR1 and CDR2 from the germline V gene are MDHEN and SYDVKM. This CDR3 spans 12 amino acids. The CDR3 DNA is TGTGCCAGCAGTTGGCAGGGCGGCGAGCAGTACGTC. Translating it yields CASSWQGGEQYV.

This clonotype was observed a handful of times. No DNA is shown, since the ends of the CDR3 on it are uncertain; the CDR3 is the one TCRdb lists. The chain links TRBV12-3 or TRBV12-4 to TRBJ1-2. The CDR3 spans 13 amino acids, including both terminal residues. The CDR3 region is CASSSSDKYGYTF.

V and J are TRBV12-3 or TRBV12-4 and TRBJ2-4, with 8 nucleotides matching TRBD1. The CDR3 extends over 15 amino acids. Trimming removed 3 bases from V and 1 base from J; junction bases left unmatched: 2. CDR3: CASSFQGAAKNIQYF. Written as DNA, the CDR3 is TGTGCCAGCAGTTTCCAGGGGGCGGCCAAAAACATTCAGTACTTC.

The rearrangement joins TRBV7-2 to TRBJ2-7, with 8 positions matching TRBD2. The germline CDR1 and CDR2 sequences are SGHTA and FQGNSA. The CDR3 extends over 14 amino acids. The V and J ends lost 1 base and 3 bases, in that order; junction bases with no gene match: 2. This chain's CDR3 is CASSLDGGVYEQYV. DNA of the CDR3: TGTGCCAGCAGCTTAGACGGGGGGGTCTACGAGCAGTACGTC.

This clonotype was counted a few times. The rearrangement joins TRBV9 to TRBJ1-2; no reliable D call. Germline loops: CDR1 SGDLS, CDR2 YYNGEE. The CDR3 has 14 residues. The ends were cut back, 0 bases at V and 4 bases at J, with 10 bases in the middle. CDR3 sequence reads: CASSVAAGIYGYTF. CDR3 nucleotide sequence: TGTGCCAGCAGCGTAGCGGCAGGAATCTATGGCTACACCTTC.

The J gene is TRBJ2-3, the V gene TRBV7-9; 10 bases are shared with TRBD2. V shed 6 bases and J 0 bases; nucleotides not matched to a gene: 6. The CDR3 runs 16 residues. The V gene's germline CDR1 is SEHNR and CDR2 FQNEAQ (reference sequence). This chain's CDR3 is CASRVTSGASTDTQYF. The CDR3 DNA follows: TGTGCCAGCAGGGTAACTAGCGGGGCAAGCACAGATACGCAGTATTTT.

The chain is built from TRBV10-3 and TRBJ1-4; D is unresolved. The CDR3 contains 12 residues. Germline values: CDR1 ENHRY, CDR2 SYGVKD. Deletions cut 8 bases from V and 4 bases from J, with 8 bases between. CDR3 DNA: TGTGCCATCGCTGCGGGTAATGAAAAACTGTTTTTT. Translation: CAIAAGNEKLFF.

The DNA for the CDR3 is TGCGCCAGCAGCTTGATGGGACAGGGGTACAATGAGCAGTTCTTC. It translates to CASSLMGQGYNEQFF. The chain combines TRBV5-1 with TRBJ2-1, with 10 bases matching TRBD1. V lost 1 base, J lost 4 bases, and 2 bases stayed unmatched. Germline CDR1 and CDR2: SGHRS and YFSETQ. This CDR3 has 15 residues.

J is TRBJ2-5 and V is TRBV12-3 or TRBV12-4, with D perhaps TRBD1 (6 bases). The CDR3 loop spans 14 amino acids. Trimming stripped 2 bases from V and 3 bases from J, with 10 bases between. CDR3 protein: CASSLSGHKETQYF. CDR3 nucleotides: TGTGCCAGCAGTTTATCGGGACACAAAGAGACCCAGTACTTC.

This clonotype was seen only once. This chain joins TRBV19 and TRBJ2-7; the D call may be TRBD1 or TRBD2 (6 bases each). The V end was cut by 5 bases, the J end by 2 bases, with 13 bases between. Germline V CDR1 and CDR2: LNHDA, SQIVND (reference sequence). The CDR3 is made up of 14 amino acids. The DNA of the CDR3 is TGTGCCAGTAGTCGGGTTCGGGGGCCCTACGAGCAGTACGTC. This encodes CASSRVRGPYEQYV.

V gene TRBV7-2 combines with J gene TRBJ2-2; D is uncertain. The V end was cut by 3 bases, the J end by 3 bases, with 5 bases between. The CDR3 spans 13 residues. Germline-derived CDR1 and CDR2 are SGHTA and FQGNSA. Here the CDR3 DNA reads TGTGCCAGCAGCTTCCAACACACCGGGGAGCTGTTTTTT. Amino acids: CASSFQHTGELFF.

In this sample, this clonotype turned up a few times. A junction end diverges from the germline sequence, so it may reflect a read error. The rearrangement links TRBV5-1 to TRBJ2-1; D could derive from TRBD1 or TRBD2 (5 bases each). The CDR3 covers 15 residues. Germline V lookup: CDR1 SGHRS, CDR2 YFSETQ. This CDR3 reads CASILGDFGDNEQFF. CDR3 in DNA: TGCGCCAGCATCTTGGGGGATTTCGGGGACAATGAGCAGTTCTTC.